This T cell receptor beta chain was recorded in a study of T cells in Graves' hyperthyroidism and ophthalmopathy. As to this clonotype: One junction end disagrees with the germline gene, perhaps due to a read error.

RNA transcripts served as the template for amplifying TCR beta CDR3 regions. The HTBI primer set drove a first-round RT-PCR of the TCR CDR3. One entry per CDR3 protein, called by TCRdb with MiXCR from the multiplex PCR reads. Among almost 600,000 distinct CDR3 sequences listed, 46% were seen once. The sequence came from a woman under 30 with Graves' hyperthyroidism. Material: peripheral blood or thyroid tissue (not recorded which).

CDR3 residues: CASSRKGSGEKLSF. Here the CDR3 DNA reads TGCGCCAGCAGCCGAAAGGGATCCGGCGAAAAACTGTCTTTT. The chain uses TRBV5-5 and TRBJ1-4; D is ambiguous. In germline, CDR1 is SGHKS, CDR2 YYEKEE (reference sequence). This CDR3 region has 14 residues.